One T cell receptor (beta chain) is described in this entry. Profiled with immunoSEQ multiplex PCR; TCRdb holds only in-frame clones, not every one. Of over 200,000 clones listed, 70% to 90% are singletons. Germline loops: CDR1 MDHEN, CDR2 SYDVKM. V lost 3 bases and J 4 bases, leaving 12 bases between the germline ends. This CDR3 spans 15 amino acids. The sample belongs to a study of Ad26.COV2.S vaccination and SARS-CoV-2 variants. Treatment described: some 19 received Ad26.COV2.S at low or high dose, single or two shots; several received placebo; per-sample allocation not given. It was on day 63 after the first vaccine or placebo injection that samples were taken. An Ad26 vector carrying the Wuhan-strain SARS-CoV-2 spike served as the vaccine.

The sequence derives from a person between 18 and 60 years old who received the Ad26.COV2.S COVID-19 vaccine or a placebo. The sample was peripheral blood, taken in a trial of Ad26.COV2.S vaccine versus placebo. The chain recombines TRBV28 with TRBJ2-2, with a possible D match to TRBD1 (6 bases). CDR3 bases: TGTGCCAGCAGTTTCTCGGACAGAATCACCGGGGAGCTGTTTTTT. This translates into CASSFSDRITGELFF.